The clone carrying this T cell receptor (beta chain) was seen only a few times. Deletions cut 6 bases from V and 0 bases from J, with 14 bases between. CDR3 length: 14 amino acids. CDR1 is SQVTM and CDR2 is ANQGSEA in the germline V gene. This entry comes from a study of blood T cell repertoires in COVID-19. Looking at the study overall: T cells, B-cell-depleted T cells, or PBMCs provided the cDNA or gDNA that served as material.

The repertoire was sequenced with immunoSEQ multiplex PCR; TCRdb's copy has only in-frame clones and lacks some. The data show roughly 310,000 clones, approximately 87% seen once. The sample was peripheral blood. The gene calls are TRBV29-1 and TRBJ1-1; D unclear. The clonotype originates from a woman under 40 with COVID-19, enrolled during active disease. CDR3 sequence reads: CSVEGGPVNTEAFF. CDR3 in DNA: TGCAGCGTCGAGGGCGGGCCCGTGAACACTGAAGCTTTCTTT.